The clone carrying this T cell receptor (beta chain) has ten or more counts. Its antigen is still unknown. TCRdb re-called the reads through MiXCR, storing one row per CDR3 protein. The sample lists some 320,000 distinct CDR3 sequences, 25% to 35% occurring once. Looked up from germline, CDR1 is SEHNR and CDR2 is FQNEAQ (reference sequence). V dropped 3 bases and J dropped 7 bases, with 12 bases sitting between them. The CDR3 has 14 amino acids. This sample is drawn from a study of T cell repertoires in cytomegalovirus infection. The genes are TRBV7-9 and TRBJ1-4; possible D gene TRBD1, 5 bases. The TCR sequence derives from a human donor in good health (CMV status not recorded). Some clones in this sample may be carry-over from other donors' samples. The sample in question was cultured PBMCs, obtained from culture after CMV antigen stimulation. As DNA, the CDR3 is TGTGCCAGCAGCTTGGGGGTTAGAAGTGAAAAACTGTTTTTT. It codes for CASSLGVRSEKLFF.